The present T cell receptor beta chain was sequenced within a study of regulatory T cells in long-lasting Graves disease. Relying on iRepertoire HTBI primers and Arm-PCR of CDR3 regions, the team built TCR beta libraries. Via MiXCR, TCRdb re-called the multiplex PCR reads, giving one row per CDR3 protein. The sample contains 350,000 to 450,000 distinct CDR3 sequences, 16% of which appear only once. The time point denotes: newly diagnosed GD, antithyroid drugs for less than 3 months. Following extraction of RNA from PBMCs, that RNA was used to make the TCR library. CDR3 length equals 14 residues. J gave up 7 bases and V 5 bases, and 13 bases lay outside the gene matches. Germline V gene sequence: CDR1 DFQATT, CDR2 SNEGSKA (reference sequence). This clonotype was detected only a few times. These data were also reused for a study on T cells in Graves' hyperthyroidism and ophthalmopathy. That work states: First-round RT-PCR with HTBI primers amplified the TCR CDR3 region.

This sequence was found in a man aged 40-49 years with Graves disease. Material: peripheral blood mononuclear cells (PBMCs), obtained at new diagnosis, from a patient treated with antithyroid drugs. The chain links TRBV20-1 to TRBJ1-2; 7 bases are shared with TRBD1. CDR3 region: CSAFRGRTGTGYTF. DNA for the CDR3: TGCAGTGCTTTTCGGGGCAGGACAGGAACTGGCTACACCTTC.